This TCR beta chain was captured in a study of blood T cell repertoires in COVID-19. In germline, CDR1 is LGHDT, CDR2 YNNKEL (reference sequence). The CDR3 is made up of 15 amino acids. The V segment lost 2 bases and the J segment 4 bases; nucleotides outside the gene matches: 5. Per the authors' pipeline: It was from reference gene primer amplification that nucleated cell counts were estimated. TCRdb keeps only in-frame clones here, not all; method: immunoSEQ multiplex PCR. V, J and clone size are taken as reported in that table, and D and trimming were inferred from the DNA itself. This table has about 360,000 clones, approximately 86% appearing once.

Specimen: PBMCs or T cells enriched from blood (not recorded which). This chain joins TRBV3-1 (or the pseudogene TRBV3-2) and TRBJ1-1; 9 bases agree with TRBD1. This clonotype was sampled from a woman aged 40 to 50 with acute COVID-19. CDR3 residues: CASSQLPTGGTEAFF. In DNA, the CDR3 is TGTGCCAGCAGCCAACTACCGACAGGGGGCACTGAAGCTTTCTTT.